Detailed here is one T cell receptor beta chain. Its antigen is as yet unknown. These data come from a study of cytomegalovirus exposure and HLA in healthy donors. Findings of the study overall: A later analysis reported that several of the most significant clusters appeared to be linked to common viral pathogens, among them Epstein-Barr virus. It was reported in a later analysis that an Asian-associated ancestry cluster showed fewer N-insertions than the 666-donor mean.

Per the germline V gene, CDR1 is MNHEY and CDR2 is SMNVEV (reference sequence). CDR3 length: 14 residues. V was pared by 3 bases and J by 2 bases, with 2 bases of the junction left unmatched. The PCR contained 60 Vbeta and 13 Jbeta primers. Some clones are missing from TCRdb's copy, which holds only in-frame ones; the method was immunoSEQ multiplex PCR. The data contain some 200,000 clones, roughly 78% of them singletons. The sequenced material came from PBMCs. V and J are TRBV27 and TRBJ1-1, with 8 bases lining up with TRBD1. The clonotype comes from a girl aged 5-17 years in good health and CMV-seropositive. Written as DNA, the CDR3 is TGTGCCAGCAGTTTTACAGGGGGAAACACTGAAGCTTTCTTT. Its protein is CASSFTGGNTEAFF.